This T cell receptor (beta chain) was found in a study of blood T cell repertoires in COVID-19. Method: immunoSEQ multiplex PCR; TCRdb's copy keeps in-frame clones and lacks some. This table has 200,000 to 300,000 clones, more than 75% appearing once. This CDR3 comprises 14 residues. V gave up 5 bases and J gave up 2 bases; unmatched junction bases: 4. The germline V gene has CDR1 SNHLY and CDR2 FYNNEI. Source material: peripheral blood. The TCR was taken from a woman in her sixties with active or convalescent COVID-19. The rearrangement uses TRBV2 and TRBJ2-5, with 8 bases identical to TRBD2. CDR3 nucleotides: TGTGCCAGCAGTCTAGCGGGTAGACAAGAGACCCAGTACTTC. This codes for CASSLAGRQETQYF.